These 23 T cell receptor beta chains were sequenced from one sample in a study of T cell responses to AZD1222 COVID-19 vaccine. Method: immunoSEQ multiplex PCR; TCRdb's copy keeps in-frame clones and lacks some. The table has 80,000 to 130,000 clones, around nine tenths seen once; the top ten hold 3% to 4%. This sample comprised peripheral blood, obtained on day 0 of AZD1222 vaccination. These receptors came from an adult in good health.

The chain is built from TRBV25-1 and TRBJ1-1; the D gene is possibly TRBD1 (6 bases). The CDR3 runs 13 residues. Trimming pared 6 bases from V and 10 bases from J, leaving 18 bases between. Germline CDR1 and CDR2: MGHDK and SYGVNS. CDR3 bases: TGTGCCAGCAGACTCAACTCGGGACAAAGAGCTTTCTTT. Amino acid sequence: CASRLNSGQRAFF.

The chain employs TRBV5-1 and TRBJ1-2, with D tentatively TRBD1 (6 bases). Germline V gene lookup returns CDR1 SGHRS and CDR2 YFSETQ. The CDR3 is made up of 15 amino acids. V was pared by 2 bases and J by 4 bases, with 15 bases between. The CDR3 is CASSLLQGGSYGYTF. The CDR3 nucleotides are TGCGCCAGCAGCTTATTACAGGGAGGGTCCTATGGCTACACCTTC.

The chain couples TRBV6-2 or TRBV6-3 to TRBJ2-7; tentative D call: TRBD1 (5 bases). CDR1 is MNHEY, CDR2 SVGEGT, per germline. Trimming removed 0 bases from V and 1 base from J, with 7 bases in between. The CDR3 runs to 14 residues. The CDR3 nucleotides are TGTGCCAGCAGTTACTCTAGACAGTCCTACGAGCAGTACTTC. Protein sequence: CASSYSRQSYEQYF.

This chain uses TRBV4-3 with TRBJ2-4, with D maybe TRBD1 (5 bases). V lost 4 bases and J lost 1, with 20 bases in between. CDR3 length: 18 residues. CDR1 is LGHNA, CDR2 YSLEER, per germline. The CDR3 protein is CASSPQGATAGAKNIQYF. The CDR3 DNA sequence: TGCGCCAGCAGCCCGCAGGGTGCGACAGCCGGGGCCAAAAACATTCAGTACTTC.

The count of this clone is one. The rearrangement uses TRBV4-3 and TRBJ2-3, with D unresolved. The CDR3 sequence is 15 residues long. Germline assignment: CDR1 LGHNA and CDR2 YSLEER. V lost 1 base and J 4 bases, leaving 12 bases between the germline ends. CDR3 in amino acids: CASSQVVGPADTQYF. The DNA for the CDR3 is TGCGCCAGCAGCCAAGTGGTCGGCCCGGCAGATACGCAGTATTTT.

This chain links TRBV28 with TRBJ2-1, with D possibly matching TRBD2 (5 bases). V shed 7 bases and J shed 4 bases, with 14 bases lying between them. The V gene's germline CDR1 is MDHEN and CDR2 SYDVKM. CDR3 length: 14 amino acids. The CDR3 bases are TGTGCCAGCAAGCGGTTAGAAGGGTACAATGAGCAGTTCTTC. This translates into CASKRLEGYNEQFF.

In its sample, this clone was seen once. The gene calls are TRBV11-2 and TRBJ2-2; 7 nucleotides line up with TRBD2. The CDR3 has 14 amino acids. J lost 6 bases, V lost 5 bases, and 6 bases had no gene match. From germline, CDR1 is SGHAT and CDR2 FQNNGV. CDR3 DNA: TGTGCCAGCAGCCGGGGAGGGTACTCCGGGGAGCTGTTTTTT. Translating it yields CASSRGGYSGELFF.

In its sample, this clone was seen a few times. The chain uses TRBV19 and TRBJ1-4; the D gene is possibly TRBD1 (6 bases). CDR3 length: 15 amino acids. Germline V CDR1 and CDR2: LNHDA, SQIVND (reference sequence). V gave up 6 bases and J gave up 0 bases, with 11 bases separating them. CDR3 residues: CASRSRTATNEKLFF. DNA of the CDR3: TGTGCCAGTAGATCACGGACAGCAACTAATGAAAAACTGTTTTTT.

This clone came up once. This chain links TRBV11-1 with TRBJ2-1, with TRBD2 matching 12 bases. In germline, CDR1 is SGHAT, CDR2 FQDESV (reference sequence). The CDR3 length is 16 residues. V gave up 2 bases and J gave up 6 bases; unmatched junction bases: 5. The CDR3 reads CASSLTTSGGLNEQFF. Written as DNA, the CDR3 is TGTGCCAGCAGCTTAACCACTAGCGGGGGGCTCAATGAGCAGTTCTTC.

This chain uses TRBV19 with TRBJ1-6, with D perhaps TRBD1 (6 bases). Trimming cost V 6 bases and J 14 bases, with 23 bases left between them. CDR3 length: 15 residues. The germline CDR1 and CDR2 sequences are LNHDA and SQIVND (reference sequence). Written as DNA, the CDR3 is TGTGCCAGTAGCCGACTGACAGGACAAGCACCGACCCTCCACTTT. It codes for CASSRLTGQAPTLHF.

In this sample, this clone turned up once. The chain combines TRBV6-4 with TRBJ2-3; 7 positions agree with TRBD1. The germline V gene has CDR1 MRHNA and CDR2 SNTAGT. The CDR3 runs 15 residues. The V and J ends lost 4 bases and 3 bases, in that order; junction bases with no gene match: 7. CDR3 sequence reads: CASSVGQGVTDTQYF. Here the CDR3 DNA reads TGTGCCAGCAGTGTAGGCCAGGGGGTGACAGATACGCAGTATTTT.

The chain couples TRBV2 to TRBJ2-4; TRBD2 matches at 9 bases. V dropped 4 bases and J dropped 5; count of bases not matched to a gene: 6. This CDR3 is 15 amino acids long. Germline CDR1 is SNHLY and CDR2 is FYNNEI. The CDR3 here is CASSARTSDENIQYF. In DNA, the CDR3 is TGTGCCAGCAGTGCAAGGACTAGCGATGAAAACATTCAGTACTTC. The full variable domain, completed using reference TRBV2 and TRBJ2-4, is EPEVTQTPSHQVTQMGQEVILRCVPISNHLYFYWYRQILGQKVEFLVSFYNNEISEKSEIFDDQFSVERPDGSNFTLKIRSTKLEDSAMYFCASSARTSDENIQYFGAGTRLSVL.

The CDR3 sequence: CASSPEGQVSGNTIYF. The CDR3 DNA is TGTGCCAGCAGCCCAGAGGGACAGGTCTCTGGAAACACCATATATTTT. The V gene is TRBV7-8, the J gene TRBJ1-3; the match to TRBD1 covers 8 bases. J lost 0 bases, V lost 5 bases, and 6 bases had no gene match. Germline assignment: CDR1 SGHVS and CDR2 FQNEAQ. The CDR3 has 16 amino acids.

The table lists this clone with a few counts. The genes are TRBV7-2 and TRBJ1-4; D is uncertain. The CDR3 is 14 amino acids. Germline values: CDR1 SGHTA, CDR2 FQGNSA. V was shortened by 5 bases and J by 8 bases, with 15 bases between the two germline ends. Here the CDR3 DNA reads TGTGCCAGCAGCCCGACCAGGCATAGCGAAAAACTGTTTTTT. This translates into CASSPTRHSEKLFF.

V gene TRBV21-1 combines with J gene TRBJ1-5. TRBV21-1 is shown as a pseudogene. The CDR3 is 18 residues long. The CDR3, as DNA: TGTGCCAGCAGCAAAAACTGCAGGGACTTCCTTCCTGGGGAGCCCCAGCATTTT. Its protein is CASSKNCRDFLPGEPQHF.

This chain joins TRBV6-5 and TRBJ2-1; D possibly corresponds to TRBD1 (6 bases). Trimming shortened V by 4 bases and J by 10 bases, and 20 bases separated the two germline ends. Germline V CDR1 and CDR2: MNHEY, SVGAGI. The CDR3 runs 15 residues. CDR3 DNA: TGTGCCAGCAGTTCCCAACCGACAGGTTCGAAGGAGCAGTTCTTC. Residues: CASSSQPTGSKEQFF.

CDR3 sequence (DNA): TGTGCCAGCAGCTTTAACTCCCGGGGAGAGACCCAGTACTTC. Protein product: CASSFNSRGETQYF. The chain couples TRBV11-2 to TRBJ2-5, with a tentative D call TRBD2 (5 bases). Trimming left V 3 bases short and J 4 bases short, with 12 bases between. This CDR3 is built from 14 residues. Germline V CDR1 and CDR2: SGHAT, FQNNGV.

This chain joins TRBV7-9 and TRBJ2-3, with 8 bases lining up with TRBD1. This CDR3 comprises 16 residues. Germline CDR1 reads SEHNR; CDR2 reads FQNEAQ (reference sequence). V shed 5 bases, J shed 2 bases, and the junction held 9 bases outside the gene matches. CDR3 in amino acids: CASSRTGQGPTDTQYF. The CDR3 DNA follows: TGTGCCAGCAGCCGAACCGGACAGGGCCCCACAGATACGCAGTATTTT.

The chain links TRBV5-1 to TRBJ2-7; tentatively, D is TRBD1 or TRBD2 (5 bases each). Looked up from germline, CDR1 is SGHRS and CDR2 is YFSETQ. V lost 8 bases and J 4 bases, leaving 13 bases between the germline ends. This CDR3 contains 12 residues. Here the CDR3 reads CASGGQGYEQYF. CDR3 sequence (DNA): TGCGCCAGTGGGGGTCAGGGATACGAGCAGTACTTC. The variable domain in full, with the rest retrieved from reference TRBV5-1 and TRBJ2-7, is KAGVTQTPRYLIKTRGQQVTLSCSPISGHRSVSWYQQTPGQGLQFLFEYFSETQRNKGNFPGRFSGRQFSNSRSEMNVSTLELGDSALYLCASGGQGYEQYFGPGTRLTVT.

V is TRBV27 and J is TRBJ1-5; D gene uncertain. The CDR3 runs 16 residues. The ends were cut back, 2 bases at V and 4 bases at J, with 15 bases in the middle. Germline assignment: CDR1 MNHEY and CDR2 SMNVEV (reference sequence). The CDR3, as DNA: TGTGCCAGCAGTTTACATGGCAGGTCTGGGAATCAGCCCCAGCATTTT. The encoded protein is CASSLHGRSGNQPQHF.

The chain carries TRBV19 and TRBJ2-2; perhaps TRBD1 as D (6 bases). CDR3 size: 15 residues. Germline loops: CDR1 LNHDA, CDR2 SQIVND (reference sequence). The V end lost 5 bases, the J end lost 3 bases, and 13 bases lay between the germline ends. CDR3: CASSPRTDYTGELFF. CDR3 coding DNA: TGTGCCAGTAGTCCCCGGACAGACTACACCGGGGAGCTGTTTTTT.

J is TRBJ1-6 and V is TRBV19, with D unresolved. Germline V gives CDR1 LNHDA, CDR2 SQIVND (reference sequence). V gave up 5 bases and J gave up 0 bases, with 11 bases separating them. The CDR3 runs 16 residues. CDR3 in DNA: TGTGCCAGTAGTCCCCAGGCAAGCTCCTATAATTCACCCCTCCACTTT. Amino acids: CASSPQASSYNSPLHF.

This chain joins TRBV28 and TRBJ1-3; D gene unclear. The CDR3 is made up of 19 amino acids. From germline, CDR1 is MDHEN and CDR2 SYDVKM. V shed 1 base and J shed 0 bases, with 19 bases lying between them. CDR3 nucleotide sequence: TGTGCCAGCAGTTTATATCCGCCCGCCAGCCCCTACTCTGGAAACACCATATATTTT. Residues: CASSLYPPASPYSGNTIYF.